The T cell receptor (beta chain) under discussion was sequenced for a study of T-cell memory formation after mild COVID-19. Notes on the study in general: Shrinking CD4+ clones resided mostly in CM and EM, and CD8+ ones in EMRA.

A word on this clonotype: The antigen remains unidentified.

This CDR3 region has 15 residues. With 4 bases clipped from V and 5 bases from J, the junction kept 8 bases outside the gene matches. The germline gives CDR1 KGHSH, CDR2 LQKENI. It was 5'RACE with constant-segment primers that produced the TCR alpha and TCR beta cDNA libraries, which carried sample barcodes and UMIs. TCRdb reprocessed the 5' RACE reads with MiXCR, giving one entry per CDR3 protein. The table has some 440,000 distinct CDR3 sequences, around a quarter seen once. The V gene is TRBV18, the J gene TRBJ2-7; 10 nucleotides agree with TRBD1. The sequence derives from an adult woman who had mild COVID-19 (a few samples of this study predate the infection). Cell type and time point are not known. The sequenced material came from PBMCs or a T cell subset sorted from them (not recorded which). CDR3 sequence: CASSLPGQGPHEQYF. CDR3 DNA sequence: TGTGCCAGCTCACTCCCGGGACAGGGGCCCCACGAGCAGTACTTC.